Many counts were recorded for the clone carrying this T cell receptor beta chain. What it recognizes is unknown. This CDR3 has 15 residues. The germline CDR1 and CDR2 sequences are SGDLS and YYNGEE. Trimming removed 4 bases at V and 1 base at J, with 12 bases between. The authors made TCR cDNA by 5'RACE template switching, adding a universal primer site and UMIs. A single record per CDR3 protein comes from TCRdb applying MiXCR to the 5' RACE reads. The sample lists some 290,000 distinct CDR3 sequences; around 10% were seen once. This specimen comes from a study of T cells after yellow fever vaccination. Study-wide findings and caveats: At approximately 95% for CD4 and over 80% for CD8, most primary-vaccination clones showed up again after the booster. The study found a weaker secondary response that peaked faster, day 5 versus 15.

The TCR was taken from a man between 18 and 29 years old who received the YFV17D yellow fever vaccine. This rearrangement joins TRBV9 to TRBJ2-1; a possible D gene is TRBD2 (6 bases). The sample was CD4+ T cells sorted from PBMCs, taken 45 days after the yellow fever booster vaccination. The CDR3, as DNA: TGTGCCAGCAGCTCCAGTAGCGGTTCCTACAATGAGCAGTTCTTC. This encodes CASSSSSGSYNEQFF. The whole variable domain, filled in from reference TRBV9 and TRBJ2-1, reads DSGVTQTPKHLITATGQRVTLRCSPRSGDLSVYWYQQSLDQGLQFLIQYYNGEERAKGNILERFSAQQFPDLHSELNLSSLELGDSALYFCASSSSSGSYNEQFFGPGTRLTVL.